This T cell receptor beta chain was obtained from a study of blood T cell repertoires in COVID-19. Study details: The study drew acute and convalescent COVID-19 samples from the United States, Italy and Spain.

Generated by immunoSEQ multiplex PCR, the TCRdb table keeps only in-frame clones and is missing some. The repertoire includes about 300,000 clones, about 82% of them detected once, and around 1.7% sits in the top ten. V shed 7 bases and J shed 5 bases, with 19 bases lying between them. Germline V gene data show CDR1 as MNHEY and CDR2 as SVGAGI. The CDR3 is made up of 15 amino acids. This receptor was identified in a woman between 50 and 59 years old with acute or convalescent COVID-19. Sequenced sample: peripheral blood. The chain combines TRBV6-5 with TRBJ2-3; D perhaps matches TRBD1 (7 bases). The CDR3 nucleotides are TGTGCCAGCATCAGGGGGACGGGGCGGGGAGATACGCAGTATTTT. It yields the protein CASIRGTGRGDTQYF.